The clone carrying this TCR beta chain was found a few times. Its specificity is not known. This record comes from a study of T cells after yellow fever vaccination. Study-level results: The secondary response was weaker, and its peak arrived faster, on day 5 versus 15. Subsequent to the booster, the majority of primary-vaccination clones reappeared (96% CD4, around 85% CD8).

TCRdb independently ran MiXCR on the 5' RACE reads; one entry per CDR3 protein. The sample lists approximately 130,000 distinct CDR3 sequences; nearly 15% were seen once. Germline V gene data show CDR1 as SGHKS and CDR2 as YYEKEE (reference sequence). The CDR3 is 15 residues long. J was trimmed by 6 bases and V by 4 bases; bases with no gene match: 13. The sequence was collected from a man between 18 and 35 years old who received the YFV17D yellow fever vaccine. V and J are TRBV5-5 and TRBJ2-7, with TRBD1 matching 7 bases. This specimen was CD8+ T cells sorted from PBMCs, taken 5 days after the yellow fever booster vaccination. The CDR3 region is CASSSPIEGALEQYF. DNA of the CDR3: TGTGCCAGCAGCAGTCCGATTGAGGGGGCCCTCGAGCAGTACTTC.